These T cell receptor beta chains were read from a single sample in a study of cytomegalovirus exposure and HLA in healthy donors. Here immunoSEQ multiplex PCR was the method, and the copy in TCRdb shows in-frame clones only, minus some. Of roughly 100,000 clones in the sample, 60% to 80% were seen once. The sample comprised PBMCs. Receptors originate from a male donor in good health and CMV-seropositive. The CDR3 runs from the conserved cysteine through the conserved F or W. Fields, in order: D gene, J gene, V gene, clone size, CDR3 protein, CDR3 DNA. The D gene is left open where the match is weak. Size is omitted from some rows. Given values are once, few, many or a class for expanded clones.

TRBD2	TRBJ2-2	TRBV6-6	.	CASRLLGLAGSGELFF	TGTGCCAGCAGACTTTTAGGACTAGCGGGGTCCGGGGAGCTGTTTTTT
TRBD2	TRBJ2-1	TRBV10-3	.	CAISEAIGSGEGNEQFF	TGTGCCATCAGTGAGGCGATAGGTAGCGGGGAGGGTAATGAGCAGTTCTTC
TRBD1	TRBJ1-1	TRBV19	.	CASSPLDRGLVNTEAFF	TGTGCCAGTAGTCCCCTGGACAGGGGGCTCGTTAACACTGAAGCTTTCTTT
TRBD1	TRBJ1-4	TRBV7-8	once	CASSSRLQGAKGINEKLFF	TGTGCCAGCAGCTCTAGACTACAGGGGGCTAAGGGGATTAATGAAAAACTGTTTTTT
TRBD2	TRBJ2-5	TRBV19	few	CASSLTSGSLGETQYF	TGTGCCAGTAGTTTGACTAGCGGGAGCCTGGGGGAGACCCAGTACTTC
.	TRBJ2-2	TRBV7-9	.	CASSSSLRGITGELFF	TGTGCCAGCAGCTCTTCCCTTCGGGGGATCACCGGGGAGCTGTTTTTT
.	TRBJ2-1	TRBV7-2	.	CASSLVYADERFF	TGTGCCAGCAGCTTAGTCTATGCCGATGAGCGGTTCTTC
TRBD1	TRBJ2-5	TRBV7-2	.	CASSRVGQGIETQYF	TGTGCCAGCAGCCGAGTGGGACAGGGGATAGAGACCCAGTACTTC
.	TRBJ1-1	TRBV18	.	CASSPYPTANTEAFF	TGTGCCAGCTCACCATACCCAACAGCTAACACTGAAGCTTTCTTT
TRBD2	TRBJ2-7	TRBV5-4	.	CASSLGTSRTSYEQYF	TGTGCCAGCAGCTTGGGGACTAGCAGAACGTCCTACGAGCAGTACTTC
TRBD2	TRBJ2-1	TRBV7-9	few	CSSSLALAGGGEQFF	TGTTCCAGCAGCTTAGCACTAGCGGGAGGCGGTGAGCAGTTCTTC
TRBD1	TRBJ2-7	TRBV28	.	CASSTGQGSYEQYF	TGTGCCAGCAGCACGGGACAGGGATCCTACGAGCAGTACTTC
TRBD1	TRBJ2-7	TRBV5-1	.	CASSYRGEPDEQYF	TGCGCCAGCAGCTACAGGGGGGAACCGGACGAGCAGTACTTC
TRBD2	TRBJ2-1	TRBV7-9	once	CASGGLGGDEQFF	TGTGCCAGCGGCGGACTTGGGGGGGATGAGCAGTTCTTC
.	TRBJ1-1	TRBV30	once	CAWSGPGMNTEAFF	TGTGCCTGGAGTGGGCCCGGGATGAACACTGAAGCTTTCTTT
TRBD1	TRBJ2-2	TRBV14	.	CASSPGTGVTGELFF	TGTGCCAGCAGCCCTGGGACAGGGGTAACCGGGGAGCTGTTTTTT
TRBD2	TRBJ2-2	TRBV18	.	CASSPRGTTLNTGELFF	TGTGCCAGCTCACCACGGGGGACTACCCTGAACACCGGGGAGCTGTTTTTT
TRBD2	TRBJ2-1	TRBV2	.	CASSESSGRASEQFF	TGTGCCAGCAGTGAATCCAGCGGGAGGGCTAGTGAGCAGTTCTTC
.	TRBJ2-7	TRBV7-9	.	CASSLGGGRVPEQYF	TGTGCCAGCAGCTTAGGGGGTGGCAGGGTACCCGAGCAGTACTTC
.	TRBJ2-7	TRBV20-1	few	CSAHSSYEQYF	TGCAGTGCTCATAGCAGCTACGAGCAGTACTTC
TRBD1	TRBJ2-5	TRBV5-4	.	CASSLGQGAKETQYF	TGTGCCAGCAGCCTGGGACAGGGGGCGAAGGAGACCCAGTACTTC
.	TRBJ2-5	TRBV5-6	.	CASIRDSGETQYF	TGTGCCAGCATCCGGGACAGCGGGGAGACCCAGTACTTC
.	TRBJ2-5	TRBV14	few	CASSQLPGAWETQYF	TGTGCCAGCAGCCAACTACCGGGAGCCTGGGAGACCCAGTACTTC
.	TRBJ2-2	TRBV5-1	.	CASSLRLGAVTGELFF	TGCGCCAGCAGCTTGAGGCTGGGGGCTGTCACCGGGGAGCTGTTTTTT
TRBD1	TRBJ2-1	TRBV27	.	CASSRGQGKGNEQFF	TGTGCCAGCAGCCGAGGACAGGGTAAAGGCAATGAGCAGTTCTTC
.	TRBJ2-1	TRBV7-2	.	CASSLLGGKNEQFF	TGTGCCAGCAGCTTATTAGGAGGGAAAAATGAGCAGTTCTTC
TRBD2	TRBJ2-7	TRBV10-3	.	CAISETSGSYEQYF	TGTGCCATCAGTGAGACTAGCGGCTCCTACGAGCAGTACTTC
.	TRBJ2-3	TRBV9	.	CASSVAGPDTQYF	TGTGCCAGCAGCGTAGCTGGGCCAGACACGCAGTATTTT
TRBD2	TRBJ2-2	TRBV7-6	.	CASSSGLAVTGELFF	TGTGCCAGCAGCTCGGGACTAGCGGTCACCGGGGAGCTGTTTTTT
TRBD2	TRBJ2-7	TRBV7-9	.	CASSTRTSGRVTSYEQYF	TGTGCCAGCAGCACCCGGACTAGCGGGAGAGTAACCTCCTACGAGCAGTACTTC
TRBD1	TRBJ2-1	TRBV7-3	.	CASSLRGQGSYNEQFF	TGTGCCAGCAGCTTAAGAGGACAGGGTTCCTACAATGAGCAGTTCTTC
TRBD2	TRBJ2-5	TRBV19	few	CASSPRQGGLTQYF	TGTGCCAGTAGTCCAAGGCAGGGAGGGTTGACCCAGTACTTC
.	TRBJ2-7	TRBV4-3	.	CASSQDVDFSYEQYF	TGCGCCAGCAGCCAAGATGTGGACTTCTCCTACGAGCAGTACTTC
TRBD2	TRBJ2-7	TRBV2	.	CASKELAGTNNEQYF	TGTGCCAGCAAAGAGCTAGCGGGGACTAACAACGAGCAGTACTTC
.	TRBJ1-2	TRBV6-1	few	CASSAAQGLYGYTF	TGTGCCAGCAGTGCCGCGCAGGGGCTCTATGGCTACACCTTC
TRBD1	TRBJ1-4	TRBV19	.	CASRSTGGLEKLFF	TGTGCCAGTAGATCGACAGGGGGCCTAGAAAAACTGTTTTTT
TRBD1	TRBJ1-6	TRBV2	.	CASCGDRGISPLHF	TGTGCCAGCTGCGGGGACAGGGGGATCTCACCCCTCCACTTT
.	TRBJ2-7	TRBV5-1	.	CASRPSVGSSYEQYF	TGCGCCAGCAGGCCTAGCGTTGGCAGTTCCTACGAGCAGTACTTC
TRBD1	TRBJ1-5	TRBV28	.	CASSSKLGTVSNQPQHF	TGTGCCAGCAGCTCTAAACTCGGGACAGTTAGCAATCAGCCCCAGCATTTT
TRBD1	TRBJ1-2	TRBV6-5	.	CASRGQDRSYGYTF	TGTGCCAGCAGGGGGCAGGACAGGTCCTATGGCTACACCTTC
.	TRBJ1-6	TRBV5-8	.	CASSSGRGNSPLHF	TGTGCCAGCAGCTCAGGGAGGGGAAATTCACCCCTCCACTTT